This T cell receptor (beta chain) was found in a study of PD-1 blockade in classical Hodgkin lymphoma. Sequencing was performed with immunoSEQ multiplex PCR; in TCRdb, only in-frame clones are kept and a portion is missing. The sample consists of 30,000 or so clones, about four fifths of them appearing once. Specified time point: cycle 4 day 1 (C4D1), after about 6 weeks of nivolumab. Autologous stem cell transplantation was followed by relapse in every patient, and brentuximab vedotin exposure varied. The TCR was taken from a human donor with classical Hodgkin lymphoma. Source: peripheral blood mononuclear cells (PBMCs), taken before the fourth cycle of nivolumab.

The CDR3 DNA reads TGTGCCAGCAGTCCCCACAGGGGCGCTGAAGCTTTCTTT. Its protein product is CASSPHRGAEAFF. V gene TRBV27 combines with J gene TRBJ1-1, with TRBD1 matching over 7 bases. Losses at the gene ends were 5 bases for V and 6 bases for J; bases not matched to a gene: 6. The CDR3 totals 13 residues. Germline V gene lookup returns CDR1 MNHEY and CDR2 SMNVEV (reference sequence).